A selection of T cell receptor beta chains follows, all from one sample in a study of T-cell memory formation after mild COVID-19. Each CDR3 protein gets one entry after TCRdb re-called the 5' RACE reads with MiXCR. This sample yields 90,000 to 120,000 distinct CDR3 sequences, of which approximately 15% are seen a single time; 39% belongs to the top ten. Sequencing was done on a sample of PBMCs or a T cell subset sorted from them (not recorded which). The receptor set was obtained from a man aged 18 to 30 who had mild COVID-19 (a few samples of this study predate the infection). Cell type and time point are not known. Both conserved end residues are part of each CDR3. D genes are given only for firm matches. Size tells how often a clone was seen (once, few, many) or the class of an expanded clone, and some rows leave it out.

d_call	cdr3_length	v_call	clone_size	j_call	cdr3_nt	cdr3_aa
-	13	TRBV4-1	-	TRBJ2-3	TGCGCCAGCAGCCCAGCCGGCGATATTTCGGAGTATTTT	CASSPAGDISEYF
-	14	TRBV4-3	-	TRBJ1-1	TGCGCCAGCAGCCAAGAAAGGGAGGGGCCTGAAGCTTTCTTT	CASSQEREGPEAFF
-	17	TRBV7-3	few	TRBJ1-5	TGTGCCAGCAGCCGCAGACAGGTTTCGAGTGTAGGTCAGCCCCAGCATTTT	CASSRRQVSSVGQPQHF
-	15	TRBV7-9	few	TRBJ1-1	TGTGCCAGCAGCCTAGGACAGTTAGGAACGACTGAAGCTTTCTTT	CASSLGQLGTTEAFF
-	13	TRBV12-3/TRBV12-4	-	TRBJ1-5	TGTGCCAGCAGTTTTGTTAATCGTCAGCCCCAGCATTTT	CASSFVNRQPQHF
-	13	TRBV9	many	TRBJ2-1	TGTGCCAGCAGCGTAGCGGGTCTACGGGAGCAGTTCTTC	CASSVAGLREQFF
TRBD1	14	TRBV4-1	-	TRBJ1-5	TGCGCCAGCAGCCAAGATAGGGGGCCCATGACCCAGCATTTT	CASSQDRGPMTQHF
-	17	TRBV7-8	few	TRBJ2-6	TGTGCCAGCAGCTTAGCGGAGGGATCCTCTGGGGCCAACGTCCTGACTTTC	CASSLAEGSSGANVLTF
-	14	TRBV5-6	many	TRBJ1-1	TGTGCCAGCAGCTTGTATATTCGAAATACTGAAGCTTTCTTT	CASSLYIRNTEAFF
TRBD1	15	TRBV7-9	-	TRBJ2-7	TGTGCCAGCAGCCCTCCTGTGACAGGGGGCTACGAGCAGTACTTC	CASSPPVTGGYEQYF
-	13	TRBV15	few	TRBJ1-2	TGTGCCACCAGCAGAGGGACAGAGTTGGGCTACACCTTC	CATSRGTELGYTF
-	13	TRBV7-8	-	TRBJ1-1	TGTGCCAGCAGGGCCAGGGTGAGCACTGAAGCTTTCTTT	CASRARVSTEAFF
-	14	TRBV10-2	-	TRBJ1-1	TGCGCCAGCAGTGAGTCTAGGACCAACACTGAAGCTTTCTTT	CASSESRTNTEAFF
TRBD1	14	TRBV5-6	many	TRBJ2-5	TGTGCCAGCAGCTGGGCGACAGGGCGAGAGACCCAGTACTTC	CASSWATGRETQYF
TRBD2	13	TRBV6-2/TRBV6-3	many	TRBJ2-2	TGTGCCAGCAGTCTAGCGGGGACCGGGGAGCTGTTTTTT	CASSLAGTGELFF
-	15	TRBV4-1	few	TRBJ2-7	TGCGCCAGCAGCCAAGAAGTGGGGCTCGGATACGAGCAGTACTTC	CASSQEVGLGYEQYF
TRBD1	14	TRBV4-2	-	TRBJ2-3	TGTGCCAGCAGCCGTCCGGGACAGACAGATACGCAGTATTTT	CASSRPGQTDTQYF
-	17	TRBV6-6	-	TRBJ2-3	TGTGCCAGCCTCCTCGCCCATGACCCCCGGGGCACAGATACGCAGTATTTT	CASLLAHDPRGTDTQYF
-	13	TRBV24-1	-	TRBJ2-1	TGTGCCACCAGTGATTCGCTTTACAATGAGCAGTTCTTC	CATSDSLYNEQFF
-	15	TRBV5-6	many	TRBJ1-5	TGTGCCAGCAGCTTGGCGCCAGGAGGCAATCAGCCCCAGCATTTT	CASSLAPGGNQPQHF
-	15	TRBV7-9	few	TRBJ2-1	TGTGCCAGCAGCCCAGCGGAAGACTACTACAATGAGCAGTTCTTC	CASSPAEDYYNEQFF
-	14	TRBV20-1	-	TRBJ1-6	TGCAGTGCCGAAGGACAGAATTATAATTCACCCCTCCACTTT	CSAEGQNYNSPLHF
-	12	TRBV3-1	-	TRBJ1-1	TGTGCCAGCAGTGAACAGGGTACTGAAGCTTTCTTT	CASSEQGTEAFF
TRBD2	15	TRBV7-8	few	TRBJ2-1	TGTGCCAGCAGCGAGCCGGGACTAGGAAATCATGAGCAGTTCTTC	CASSEPGLGNHEQFF
-	13	TRBV6-2/TRBV6-3	-	TRBJ1-1	TGTGCCAGCAGTCCCCCCGGGGGCACTGAAGCTTTCTTT	CASSPPGGTEAFF
TRBD1	14	TRBV7-9	-	TRBJ1-5	TGTGCCAGCCGGGCAGGGGGGGAGAATCAGCCCCAGCATTTT	CASRAGGENQPQHF
TRBD2	16	TRBV5-6	few	TRBJ2-2	TGTGCCAGCAGCCCCCTGAGCGGGGTTGATACCGGGGAGCTGTTTTTT	CASSPLSGVDTGELFF
-	17	TRBV6-2/TRBV6-3	-	TRBJ1-2	TGTGCCAGCAGCTCTATCAACCGGGAGACCCCCCACTATGGCTACACCTTC	CASSSINRETPHYGYTF
TRBD1	15	TRBV15	-	TRBJ2-1	TGTGCCACCAGCACAACGAGACAGGGGATCAATGAGCAGTTCTTC	CATSTTRQGINEQFF
-	13	TRBV27	few	TRBJ2-5	TGTGCCAGCAGTTGGGAACTGGGAGAGACCCAGTACTTC	CASSWELGETQYF
-	16	TRBV4-3	many	TRBJ2-6	TGCGCCAGCAGCCAAGAGGGGGTGTCTGGGGCCAACGTCCTGACTTTC	CASSQEGVSGANVLTF